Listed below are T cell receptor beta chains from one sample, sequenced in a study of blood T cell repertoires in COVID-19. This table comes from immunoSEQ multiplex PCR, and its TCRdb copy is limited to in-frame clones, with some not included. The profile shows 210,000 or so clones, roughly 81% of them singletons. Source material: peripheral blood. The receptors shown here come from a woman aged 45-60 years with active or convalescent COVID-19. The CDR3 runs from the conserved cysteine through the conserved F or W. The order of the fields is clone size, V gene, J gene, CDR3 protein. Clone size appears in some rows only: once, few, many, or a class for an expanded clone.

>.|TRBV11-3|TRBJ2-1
CASSLRGSYNEQFF
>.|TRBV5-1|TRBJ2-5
CASAQGWLYQETQYF
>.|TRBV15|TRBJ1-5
CATSRGLNQPQHF
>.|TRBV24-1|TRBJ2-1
CATSDPGQEQFF
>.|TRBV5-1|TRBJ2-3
CASSSLDRGSTDTQYF
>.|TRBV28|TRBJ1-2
CASSTGQGAWYGYTF
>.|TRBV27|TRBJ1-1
CASSLSRDRGDAFF
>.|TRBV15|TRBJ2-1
CATSRARRGAGPYNEQFF
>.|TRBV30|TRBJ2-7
CAWSVGALSGEQYF
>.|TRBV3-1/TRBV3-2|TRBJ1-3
CASSLYPGQTPGNTIYF
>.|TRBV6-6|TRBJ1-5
CASSPNRDRAQPQHF
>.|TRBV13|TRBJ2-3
CASSHRGLSSTDTQYF
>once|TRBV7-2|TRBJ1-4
CASSRGGSNEKLFF
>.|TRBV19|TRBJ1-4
CASRTGDHEKLFF
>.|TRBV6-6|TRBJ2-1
CASSYTNEQFF
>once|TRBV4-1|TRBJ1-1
CASSQGRGTEAFF
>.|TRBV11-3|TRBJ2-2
CASSLGGTGELFF
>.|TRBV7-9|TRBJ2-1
CASSLANRGGDEQFF